This T cell receptor beta chain originates from a study of blood T cell repertoires in COVID-19. In assigning cohorts, the study relied on participant-reported clinical history. By sample share, this clone is medium-sized. Trimming removed 1 base from V and 1 base from J, with 11 bases in between. CDR3 length equals 15 residues. Looked up from germline, CDR1 is MNHNS and CDR2 is SASEGT. The authors' processing: The assay estimated nucleated cells by amplifying reference gene primers. The repertoire was sequenced with immunoSEQ multiplex PCR; TCRdb's copy has only in-frame clones and lacks some. V and J calls and clone size follow that table, whereas D and trimming were derived from the DNA. In the table there are about 270,000 clones, approximately 92% of which are singletons.

This chain links TRBV6-1 with TRBJ2-7; D is possibly TRBD1 (5 bases). The sequencing sample was made of PBMCs or T cells enriched from blood (not recorded which). The receptor was derived from a woman aged 18-29 years who had recovered from COVID-19. The CDR3 loop reads CASSEVADISYEQYF. For the CDR3, the DNA is TGTGCCAGCAGTGAAGTCGCGGACATTTCCTACGAGCAGTACTTC.